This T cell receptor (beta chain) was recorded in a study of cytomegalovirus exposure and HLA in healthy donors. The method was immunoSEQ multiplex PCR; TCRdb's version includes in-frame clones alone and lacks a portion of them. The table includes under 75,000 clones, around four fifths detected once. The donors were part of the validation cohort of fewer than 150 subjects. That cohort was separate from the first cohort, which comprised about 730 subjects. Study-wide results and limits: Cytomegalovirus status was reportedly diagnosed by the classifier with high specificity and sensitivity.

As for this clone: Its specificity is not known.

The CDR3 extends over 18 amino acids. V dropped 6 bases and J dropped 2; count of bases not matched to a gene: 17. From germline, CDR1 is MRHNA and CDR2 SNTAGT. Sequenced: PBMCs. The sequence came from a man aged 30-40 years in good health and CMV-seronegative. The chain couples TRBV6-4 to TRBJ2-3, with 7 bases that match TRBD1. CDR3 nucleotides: TGTGCCAGCAGCGAAGAAATAGTACAGGGGCTAAACACAGATACGCAGTATTTT. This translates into CASSEEIVQGLNTDTQYF.